Sequencing of this TCR beta chain was carried out in a study of CD8 T cells in Susac syndrome. RNA amounts of roughly 0.45 to 1 ug underwent reverse transcription with random hexamers. Each CDR3 protein is one row after TCRdb ran MiXCR on the immunoSEQ multiplex PCR reads. There are 400,000 or so distinct CDR3 sequences in the sample; more than 80% occur only once, and roughly 0.1% lies in the top ten. The clonotype originates from a human donor with multiple sclerosis. The sequencing sample was made of CD8+ T cells from PBMCs.

The CDR3 here is CASSEGHLNTEAFF. The CDR3 coding sequence is TGTGCCAGCAGTGAGGGACATCTGAACACTGAAGCTTTCTTT. The rearrangement joins TRBV25-1 to TRBJ1-1; D is perhaps TRBD1 (6 bases). V gave up 3 bases and J gave up 0 bases, with 8 bases separating them. The CDR3 sequence is 14 residues long. CDR1 and CDR2 from the germline V gene are MGHDK and SYGVNS.